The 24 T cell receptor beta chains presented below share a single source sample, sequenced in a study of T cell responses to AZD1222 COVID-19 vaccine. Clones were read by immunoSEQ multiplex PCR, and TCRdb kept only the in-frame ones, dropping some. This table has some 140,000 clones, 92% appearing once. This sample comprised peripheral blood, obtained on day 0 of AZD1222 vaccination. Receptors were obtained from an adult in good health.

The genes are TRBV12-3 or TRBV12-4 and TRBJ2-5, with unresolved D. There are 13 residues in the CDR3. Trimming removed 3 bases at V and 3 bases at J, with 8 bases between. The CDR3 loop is CASSLLGEETQYF. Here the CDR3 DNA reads TGTGCCAGCAGTTTGTTGGGTGAAGAGACCCAGTACTTC.

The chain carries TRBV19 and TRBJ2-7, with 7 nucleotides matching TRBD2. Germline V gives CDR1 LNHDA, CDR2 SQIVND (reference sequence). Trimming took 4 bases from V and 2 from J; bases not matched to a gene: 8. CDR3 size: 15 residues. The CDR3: CASSTASGGPYEQYF. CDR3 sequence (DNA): TGTGCCAGTAGTACCGCTAGCGGAGGACCCTACGAGCAGTACTTC.

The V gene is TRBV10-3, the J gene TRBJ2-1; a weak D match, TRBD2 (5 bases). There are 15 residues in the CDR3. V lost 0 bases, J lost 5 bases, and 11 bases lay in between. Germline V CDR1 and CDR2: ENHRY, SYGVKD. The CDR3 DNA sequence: TGTGCCATCAGTGAGTCCTGGACGGGAAACAATGAGCAGTTCTTC. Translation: CAISESWTGNNEQFF.

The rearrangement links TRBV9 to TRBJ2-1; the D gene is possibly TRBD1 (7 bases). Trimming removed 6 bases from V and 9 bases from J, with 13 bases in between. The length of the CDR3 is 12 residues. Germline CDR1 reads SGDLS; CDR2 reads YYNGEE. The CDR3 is CASTPGGLEQFF. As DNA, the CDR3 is TGTGCCAGCACCCCAGGGGGGCTTGAGCAGTTCTTC.

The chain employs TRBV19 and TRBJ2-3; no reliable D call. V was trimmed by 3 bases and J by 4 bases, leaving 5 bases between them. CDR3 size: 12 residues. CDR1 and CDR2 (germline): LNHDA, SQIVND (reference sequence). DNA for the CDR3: TGTGCCAGTAGTATCTGGGCAGATACGCAGTATTTT. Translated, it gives CASSIWADTQYF. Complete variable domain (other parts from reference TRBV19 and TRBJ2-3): DGGITQSPKYLFRKEGQNVTLSCEQNLNHDAMYWYRQDPGQGLRLIYYSQIVNDFQKGDIAEGYSVSREKKESFPLTVTSAQKNPTAFYLCASSIWADTQYFGPGTRLTVL.

CDR3 region: CASSLEGTSGRWGSFF. Here the CDR3 DNA reads TGTGCCAGCAGCTTAGAGGGGACTAGCGGGAGGTGGGGGTCGTTCTTC. This sequence joins TRBV7-2 and TRBJ2-1; 15 bases fit TRBD2. The CDR3 has 16 amino acids. Germline CDR1 and CDR2: SGHTA and FQGNSA. V lost 1 base and J lost 15; bases outside the gene matches: 10.

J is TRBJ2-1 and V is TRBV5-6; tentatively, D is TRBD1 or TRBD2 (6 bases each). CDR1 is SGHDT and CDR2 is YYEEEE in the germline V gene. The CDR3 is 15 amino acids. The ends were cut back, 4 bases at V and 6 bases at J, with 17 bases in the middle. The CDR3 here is CASSEGGRGRNEQFF. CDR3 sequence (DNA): TGTGCCAGCAGCGAAGGCGGTCGGGGGCGCAATGAGCAGTTCTTC.

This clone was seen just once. The CDR3 DNA is TGTGCCAGCAGTCCGTTGGGAACTAATGAAAAACTGTTTTTT. Amino acid sequence: CASSPLGTNEKLFF. The chain combines TRBV6-5 with TRBJ1-4, with no clear D. The CDR3 has 14 residues. Looked up from germline, CDR1 is MNHEY and CDR2 is SVGAGI. V gave up 5 bases and J gave up 1 base, with 8 bases separating them.

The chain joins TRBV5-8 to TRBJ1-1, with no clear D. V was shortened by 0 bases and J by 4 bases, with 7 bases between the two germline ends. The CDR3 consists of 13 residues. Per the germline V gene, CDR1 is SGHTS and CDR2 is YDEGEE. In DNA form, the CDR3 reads TGTGCCAGCAGCTTGGGGGAGAGCACTGAAGCTTTCTTT. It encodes CASSLGESTEAFF. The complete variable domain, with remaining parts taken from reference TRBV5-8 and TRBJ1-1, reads EAGVTQSPTHLIKTRGQQATLRCSPISGHTSVYWYQQALGLGLQFLLWYDEGEERNRGNFPPRFSGRQFPNYSSELNVNALELEDSALYLCASSLGESTEAFFGQGTRLTVV.

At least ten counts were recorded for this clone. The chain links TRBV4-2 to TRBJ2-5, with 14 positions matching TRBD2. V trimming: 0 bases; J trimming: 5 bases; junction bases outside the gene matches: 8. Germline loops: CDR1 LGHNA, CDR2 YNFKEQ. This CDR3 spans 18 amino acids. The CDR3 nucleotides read TGTGCCAGCAGCCAAGAGGGGACTAGCGGGAGAGGAAGGGAGACCCAGTACTTC. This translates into CASSQEGTSGRGRETQYF.

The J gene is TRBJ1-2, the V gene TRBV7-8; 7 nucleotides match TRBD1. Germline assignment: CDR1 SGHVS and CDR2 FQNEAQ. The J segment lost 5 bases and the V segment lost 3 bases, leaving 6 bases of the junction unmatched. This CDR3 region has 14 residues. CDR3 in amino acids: CASSLSGRGYGYTF. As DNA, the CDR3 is TGTGCCAGCAGCTTGTCCGGCAGGGGGTATGGCTACACCTTC.

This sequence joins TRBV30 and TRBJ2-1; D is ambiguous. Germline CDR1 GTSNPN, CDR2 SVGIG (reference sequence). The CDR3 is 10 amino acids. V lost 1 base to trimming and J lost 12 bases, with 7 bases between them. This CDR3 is CAWSGFGQFF. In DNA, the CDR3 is TGTGCCTGGAGTGGGTTTGGGCAGTTCTTC. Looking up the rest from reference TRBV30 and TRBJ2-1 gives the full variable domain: SQTIHQWPATLVQPVGSPLSLECTVEGTSNPNLYWYRQAAGRGLQLLFYSVGIGQISSEVPQNLSASRPQDRQFILSSKKLLLSDSGFYLCAWSGFGQFFGPGTRLTVL.

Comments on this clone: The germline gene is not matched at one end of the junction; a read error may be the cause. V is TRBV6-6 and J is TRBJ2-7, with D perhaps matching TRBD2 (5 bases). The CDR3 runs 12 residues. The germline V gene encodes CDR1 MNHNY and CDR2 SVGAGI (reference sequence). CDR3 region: CASSYSGDGSVF. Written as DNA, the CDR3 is TGTGCCAGCAGTTACTCCGGGGATGGTTCGGTCTTC.

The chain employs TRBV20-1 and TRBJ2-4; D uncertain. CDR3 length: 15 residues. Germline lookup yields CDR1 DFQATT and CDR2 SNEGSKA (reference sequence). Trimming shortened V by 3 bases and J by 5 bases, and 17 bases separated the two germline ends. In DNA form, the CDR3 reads TGCAGTGCTAGTGCTGGCAGTAATCCCCAAAACATTCAGTACTTC. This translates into CSASAGSNPQNIQYF.

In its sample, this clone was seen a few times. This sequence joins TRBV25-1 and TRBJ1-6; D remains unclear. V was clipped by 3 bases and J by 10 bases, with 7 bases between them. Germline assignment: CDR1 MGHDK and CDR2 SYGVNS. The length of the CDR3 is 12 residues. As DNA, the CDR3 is TGTGCCAGCAGTGAGATCCGGTCACCCCTCCACTTT. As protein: CASSEIRSPLHF.

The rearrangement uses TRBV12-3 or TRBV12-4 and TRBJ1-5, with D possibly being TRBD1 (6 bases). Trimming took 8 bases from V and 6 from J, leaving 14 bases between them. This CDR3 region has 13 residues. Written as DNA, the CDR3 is TGTGCCAGCGGACCCCAGGGGAGTCAGCCCCAGCATTTT. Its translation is CASGPQGSQPQHF.

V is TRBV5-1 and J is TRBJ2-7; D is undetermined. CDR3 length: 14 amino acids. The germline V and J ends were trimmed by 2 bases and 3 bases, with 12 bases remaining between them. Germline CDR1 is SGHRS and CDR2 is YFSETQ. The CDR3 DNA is TGCGCCAGCAGCTTTAGATTTCCGAACTACGAGCAGTACTTC. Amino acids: CASSFRFPNYEQYF.

DNA for the CDR3: TGTGCCTGGAGACGCGGGGAGGTGGCTTTCTTT. It yields the protein CAWRRGEVAFF. The V gene is TRBV30, the J gene TRBJ1-1; D not certain. The ends were cut back, 3 bases at V and 11 bases at J, with 13 bases in the middle. Germline values: CDR1 GTSNPN, CDR2 SVGIG (reference sequence). The CDR3 is 11 amino acids.

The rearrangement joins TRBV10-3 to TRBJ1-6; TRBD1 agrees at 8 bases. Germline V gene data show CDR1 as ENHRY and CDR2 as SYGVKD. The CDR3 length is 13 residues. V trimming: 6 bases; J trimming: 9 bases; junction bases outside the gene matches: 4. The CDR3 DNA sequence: TGTGCCATCAGGGACAGGGTTGGTTCACCCCTCCACTTT. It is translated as CAIRDRVGSPLHF.

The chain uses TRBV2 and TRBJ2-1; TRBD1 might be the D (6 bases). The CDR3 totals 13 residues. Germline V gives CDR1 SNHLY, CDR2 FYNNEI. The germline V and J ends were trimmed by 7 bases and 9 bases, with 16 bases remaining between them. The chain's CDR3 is CASNGVGAVEQFF. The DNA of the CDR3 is TGTGCCAGCAACGGCGTGGGGGCCGTTGAGCAGTTCTTC.

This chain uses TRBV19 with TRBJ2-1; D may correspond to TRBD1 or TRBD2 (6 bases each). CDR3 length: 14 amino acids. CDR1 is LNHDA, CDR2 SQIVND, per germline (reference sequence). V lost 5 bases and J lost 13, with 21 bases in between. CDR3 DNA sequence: TGTGCCAGTAGTTCTCGGCACGGGGGCGCAGGCCAGTTCTTC. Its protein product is CASSSRHGGAGQFF.

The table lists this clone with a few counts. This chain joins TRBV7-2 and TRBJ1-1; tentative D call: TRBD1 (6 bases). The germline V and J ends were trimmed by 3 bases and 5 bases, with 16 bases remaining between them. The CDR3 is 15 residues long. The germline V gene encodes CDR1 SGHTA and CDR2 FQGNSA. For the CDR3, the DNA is TGTGCCAGCAGCTTGGAATACAGGGTGAGGACTGAAGCTTTCTTT. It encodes CASSLEYRVRTEAFF.

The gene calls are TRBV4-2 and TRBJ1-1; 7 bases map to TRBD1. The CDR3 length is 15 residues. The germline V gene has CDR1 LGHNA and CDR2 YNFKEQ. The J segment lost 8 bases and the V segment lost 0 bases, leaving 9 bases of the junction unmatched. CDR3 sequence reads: CASSQEYRGNQEAFF. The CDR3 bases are TGTGCCAGCAGCCAAGAATACAGGGGTAATCAGGAAGCTTTCTTT.

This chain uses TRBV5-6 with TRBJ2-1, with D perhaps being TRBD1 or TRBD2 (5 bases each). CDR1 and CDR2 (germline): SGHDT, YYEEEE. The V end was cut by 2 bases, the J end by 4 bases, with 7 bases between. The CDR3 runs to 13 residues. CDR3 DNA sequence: TGTGCCAGCAGCTTCGGGGCTTACAATGAGCAGTTCTTC. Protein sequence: CASSFGAYNEQFF.